One and the same sample provided the 18 T cell receptor beta chains below, sequenced in a study of blood T cell repertoires in COVID-19 (dated by TCRdb to 2019 to 2021). Library preparation was by the immunoSEQ multiplex PCR assay. In its TCRdb copy, this immuneACCESS table keeps in-frame sequences only and misses some clones. Where compared with another copy, unresolved V genes explain less than half of these, and the others have no known cause. The sample table contains more than 85,000 clones; only one count was recorded for about 85% of them. Jointly, the top ten make up around 11% of the sample. The specimen was peripheral blood. Receptors were obtained from a human donor in a cohort sampled during active COVID-19.

The chain employs TRBV2 and TRBJ2-7, with 9 bases aligning to TRBD1. After removal of 6 bases from V and 4 bases from J, the junction contained 16 bases not matched to a gene. Germline V CDR1 and CDR2: SNHLY, FYNNEI. This CDR3 spans 17 amino acids. In nucleotides, the CDR3 is TGTGCCAGCAGGACGGACGGACAGGGGAGTAAGACGTACGAGCAGTACTTC. Protein: CASRTDGQGSKTYEQYF.

V gene TRBV7-2 combines with J gene TRBJ2-2; no clear D gene. The V and J ends lost 1 base and 3 bases respectively, with 9 bases between them. Germline V CDR1 and CDR2: SGHTA, FQGNSA. CDR3 length: 15 residues. CDR3 loop: CASSLVGDYTGELFF. The DNA of the CDR3 is TGTGCCAGCAGCTTAGTTGGAGACTACACCGGGGAGCTGTTTTTT.

This clone was observed once. The chain has TRBV23-1 and TRBJ1-4, with D maybe TRBD1 (6 bases). TRBV23-1 is an open reading frame, and its role is uncertain. The CDR3 runs to 19 residues. Trimming shortened V by 1 base and J by 3 bases, and 21 bases separated the two germline ends. The CDR3 sequence: CASSQLTGRVSGPNEKLFF. In nucleotides, the CDR3 is TGCGCCAGCAGTCAATTGACAGGAAGGGTGTCGGGGCCTAATGAAAAACTGTTTTTT.

This clone appeared once. The V and J genes are TRBV25-1 and TRBJ2-5; no clear D gene. V lost 4 bases and J 5 bases, leaving 11 bases between the germline ends. The CDR3 contains 13 residues. CDR1 is MGHDK and CDR2 is SYGVNS in the germline V gene. The CDR3 spells CASSVIERETQYF. CDR3 coding DNA: TGTGCCAGCAGTGTAATCGAACGGGAGACCCAGTACTTC.

The V and J genes are TRBV29-1 and TRBJ2-1; D may be TRBD2 (6 bases). This CDR3 region has 12 residues. CDR1 is SQVTM, CDR2 ANQGSEA, per germline. Trimming left V 7 bases short and J 5 bases short, with 12 bases between. CDR3 residues: CSGRLGNNEQFF. CDR3 sequence (DNA): TGCAGCGGAAGACTAGGCAACAATGAGCAGTTCTTC.

The CDR3 bases are TGTGCCAGTAGATGGACAGGGAGCTCTGGAAACACCATATATTTT. It encodes CASRWTGSSGNTIYF. The chain uses TRBV19 and TRBJ1-3; 8 nucleotides line up with TRBD1. Germline CDR1 reads LNHDA; CDR2 reads SQIVND (reference sequence). With 6 bases clipped from V and 0 bases from J, the junction kept 4 bases outside the gene matches. CDR3 length: 15 amino acids.

The rearrangement links TRBV7-9 to TRBJ2-2; D remains ambiguous. Looked up from germline, CDR1 is SEHNR and CDR2 is FQNEAQ (reference sequence). V lost 3 bases and J lost 6, with 8 bases in between. The CDR3 totals 13 residues. DNA for the CDR3: TGTGCCAGCAGCTTGTTAAACTCCGGGGAGCTGTTTTTT. This translates into CASSLLNSGELFF.

This clone came up a few times. The J gene is TRBJ2-7, the V gene TRBV6-5; TRBD2 agrees at 10 bases. Per the germline V gene, CDR1 is MNHEY and CDR2 is SVGAGI. Trimming cost V 6 bases and J 3 bases; bases outside gene matches: 5. The CDR3 contains 14 residues. The chain's CDR3 is CASRASGRSYEQYF. DNA for the CDR3: TGTGCCAGCAGAGCTAGCGGGAGAAGCTACGAGCAGTACTTC.

This clone was counted a few times. J is TRBJ1-6 and V is TRBV4-2; D gene uncertain. The ends were cut back, 0 bases at V and 4 bases at J, with 19 bases in the middle. Germline CDR1 reads LGHNA; CDR2 reads YNFKEQ. The CDR3 runs 19 residues. CDR3 loop: CASSQDPGFSVLYNSPLHF. CDR3 sequence (DNA): TGTGCCAGCAGCCAAGACCCCGGGTTCTCGGTCTTATATAATTCACCCCTCCACTTT.

Concerning this clone: This CDR3 is also generated by other DNA sequences in the sample. This chain uses TRBV7-9 with TRBJ2-1; 9 bases are a match to TRBD1. This CDR3 is 16 amino acids long. Germline assignment: CDR1 SEHNR and CDR2 FQNEAQ (reference sequence). V lost 5 bases, J lost 0 bases, and 5 bases stayed unmatched. Here the CDR3 reads CASSLGTGFSYNEQFF. The DNA of the CDR3 is TGTGCCAGCAGCCTCGGGACAGGGTTCTCCTACAATGAGCAGTTCTTC.

This chain joins TRBV28 and TRBJ1-3; D perhaps matches TRBD1 (5 bases). Trimming shortened V by 7 bases and J by 0 bases, and 16 bases separated the two germline ends. CDR1 MDHEN and CDR2 SYDVKM come from the germline V gene. The CDR3 loop spans 16 amino acids. This chain's CDR3 is CASTLSRAASGNTIYF. For the CDR3, the DNA is TGTGCCAGCACCCTCAGCAGGGCTGCCTCTGGAAACACCATATATTTT.

CDR3 residues: CASSFSAGGPLSYEQYF. The CDR3 DNA reads as TGTGCCAGCAGCTTCTCAGCGGGAGGGCCCCTCTCCTACGAGCAGTACTTC. The rearrangement uses TRBV7-2 and TRBJ2-7, with 10 bases identical to TRBD2. Germline V lookup: CDR1 SGHTA, CDR2 FQGNSA. The junction had 8 bases not matched to a gene; V was cut back by 3 bases and J by 0 bases. The CDR3 runs to 17 residues. The full variable domain, in which reference TRBV7-2 and TRBJ2-7 provide the parts outside the CDR3, is GAGVSQSPSNKVTEKGKDVELRCDPISGHTALYWYRQSLGQGLEFLIYFQGNSAPDKSGLPSDRFSAERTGGSVSTLTIQRTQQEDSAVYLCASSFSAGGPLSYEQYFGPGTRLTVT.

V usage is TRBV7-3 and J usage is TRBJ2-1; 8 bases agree with TRBD2. CDR1 and CDR2 from the germline V gene are SGHTA and FQGTGA. The CDR3 consists of 16 residues. Losses at the gene ends were 1 base for V and 6 bases for J; bases not matched to a gene: 8. The CDR3 bases are TGTGCCAGCAGCTTAATGCCAGCGGGGGCCGTCAATGAGCAGTTCTTC. As protein: CASSLMPAGAVNEQFF.

This chain joins TRBV7-2 and TRBJ2-5; 8 positions match TRBD2. Per germline, CDR1 SGHTA and CDR2 FQGNSA. V dropped 1 base and J dropped 5; count of bases not matched to a gene: 6. This CDR3 has 15 residues. CDR3 loop: CASSLEPSGWETQYF. CDR3 nucleotide sequence: TGTGCCAGCAGCTTAGAGCCTAGCGGGTGGGAGACCCAGTACTTC.

The rearrangement uses TRBV30 and TRBJ1-3; D gene uncertain. This CDR3 is built from 15 residues. V dropped 2 bases and J dropped 0 bases, with 11 bases sitting between them. Germline assignment: CDR1 GTSNPN and CDR2 SVGIG (reference sequence). For the CDR3, the DNA is TGTGCCTGGAGTATGGCTCTCCCCTCTGGAAACACCATATATTTT. Protein product: CAWSMALPSGNTIYF.

This clone turned up a few times. The chain employs TRBV30 and TRBJ2-7, with TRBD2 matching 9 bases. Trimming removed 2 bases from V and 3 bases from J; junction bases left unmatched: 14. The CDR3 extends over 17 amino acids. The germline gives CDR1 GTSNPN, CDR2 SVGIG (reference sequence). CDR3 coding DNA: TGTGCCTGGAGTCTCACGACTCCTAGCGGGGCAGACTACGAGCAGTACTTC. This encodes CAWSLTTPSGADYEQYF.

The J gene is TRBJ1-1, the V gene TRBV28; 7 positions match TRBD1. The length of the CDR3 is 14 residues. The J segment lost 4 bases and the V segment lost 7 bases, leaving 9 bases of the junction unmatched. Per germline, CDR1 MDHEN and CDR2 SYDVKM. CDR3 nucleotide sequence: TGTGCCAGCACACCACCCAGGGGGATCACTGAAGCTTTCTTT. This gives the protein CASTPPRGITEAFF.

This rearrangement joins TRBV3-1 (or the pseudogene TRBV3-2) to TRBJ1-2; D not resolved. Trimming left V 3 bases short and J 6 bases short, with 20 bases between. This CDR3 is 16 amino acids long. CDR1 and CDR2 from the germline V gene are LGHDT and YNNKEL (reference sequence). CDR3 nucleotide sequence: TGTGCCAGCAGCCAGGCATCACATCTTCTGGCGGATGGCTACACCTTC. This gives the protein CASSQASHLLADGYTF.